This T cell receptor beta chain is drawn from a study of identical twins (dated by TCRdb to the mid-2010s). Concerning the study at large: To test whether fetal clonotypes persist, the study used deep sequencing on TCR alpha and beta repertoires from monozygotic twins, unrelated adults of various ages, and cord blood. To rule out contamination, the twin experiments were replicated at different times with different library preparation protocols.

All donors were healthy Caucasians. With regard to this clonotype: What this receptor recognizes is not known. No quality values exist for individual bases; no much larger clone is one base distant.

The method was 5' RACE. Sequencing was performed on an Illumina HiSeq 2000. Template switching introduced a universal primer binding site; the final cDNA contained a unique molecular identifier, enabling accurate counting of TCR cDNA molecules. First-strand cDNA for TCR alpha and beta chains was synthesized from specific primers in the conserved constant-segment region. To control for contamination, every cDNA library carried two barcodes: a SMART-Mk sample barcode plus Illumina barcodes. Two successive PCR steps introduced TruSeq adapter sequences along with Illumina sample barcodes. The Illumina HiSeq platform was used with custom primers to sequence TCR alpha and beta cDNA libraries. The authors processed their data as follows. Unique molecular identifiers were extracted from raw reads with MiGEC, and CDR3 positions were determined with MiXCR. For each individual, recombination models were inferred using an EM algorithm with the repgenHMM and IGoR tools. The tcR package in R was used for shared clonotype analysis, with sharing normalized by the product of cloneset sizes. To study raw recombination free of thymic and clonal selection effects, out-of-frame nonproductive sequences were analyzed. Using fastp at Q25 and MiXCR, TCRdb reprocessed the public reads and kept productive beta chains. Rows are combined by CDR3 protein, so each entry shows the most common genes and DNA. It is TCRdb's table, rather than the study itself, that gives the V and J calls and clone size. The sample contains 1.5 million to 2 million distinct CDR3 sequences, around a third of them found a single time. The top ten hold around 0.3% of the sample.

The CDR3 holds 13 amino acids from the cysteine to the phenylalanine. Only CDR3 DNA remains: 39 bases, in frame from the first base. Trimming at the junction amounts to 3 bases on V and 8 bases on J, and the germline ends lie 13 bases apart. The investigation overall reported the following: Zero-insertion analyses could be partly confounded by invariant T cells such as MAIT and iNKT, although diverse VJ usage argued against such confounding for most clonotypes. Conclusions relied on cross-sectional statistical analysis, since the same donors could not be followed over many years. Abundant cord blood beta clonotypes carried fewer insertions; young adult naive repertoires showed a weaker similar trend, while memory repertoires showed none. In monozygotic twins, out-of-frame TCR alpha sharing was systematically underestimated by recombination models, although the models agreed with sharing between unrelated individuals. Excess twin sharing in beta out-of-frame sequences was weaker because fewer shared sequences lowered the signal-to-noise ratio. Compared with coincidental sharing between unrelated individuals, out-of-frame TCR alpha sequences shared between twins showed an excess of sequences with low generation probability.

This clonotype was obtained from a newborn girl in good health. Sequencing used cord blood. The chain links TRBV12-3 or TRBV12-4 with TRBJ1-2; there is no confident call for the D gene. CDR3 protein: CASSFLTMRGYTF. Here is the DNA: TGTGCCAGCAGTTTCCTCACTATGAGGGGCTACACCTTC.